What follows are 32 T cell receptor beta chains derived from one specimen sequenced in a study of T cell repertoires in cytomegalovirus infection. MiXCR, run by TCRdb on the reads, gives a single entry per CDR3 protein. This table holds more than 200,000 distinct CDR3 sequences, roughly 10% found once. The specimen sequenced was PBMCs. The receptor source for this set is a human donor in good health (CMV status not recorded). Some clones in this sample may be carry-over from other donors' samples.

CDR3 DNA: TGCAGCGTCTCAGGGGCGGCGGGTCGCCCCGGGGGCACAGATACGCAGTATTTT. Protein: CSVSGAAGRPGGTDTQYF. The V and J genes are TRBV29-1 and TRBJ2-3; D may be TRBD1 (6 bases). V lost 6 bases and J lost 1, with 26 bases in between. The CDR3 length is 18 residues. The germline CDR1 and CDR2 sequences are SQVTM and ANQGSEA.

This clonotype was seen at least ten times. The chain combines TRBV7-2 with TRBJ2-3, with 7 bases fitting TRBD2. The CDR3 spans 14 residues. CDR1 SGHTA and CDR2 FQGNSA come from the germline V gene. V dropped 5 bases and J dropped 8; count of bases not matched to a gene: 10. CDR3 loop: CASSPQRVAGTQYF. Written as DNA, the CDR3 is TGTGCCAGCAGCCCCCAGCGGGTAGCGGGTACGCAGTATTTT.

This clonotype has a count of ten or more. This chain connects TRBV11-2 to TRBJ2-3, with a tentative D call TRBD1 (5 bases). The CDR3 runs to 15 residues. V was clipped by 5 bases and J by 1 base, with 13 bases between them. Germline loops: CDR1 SGHAT, CDR2 FQNNGV. The CDR3 DNA is TGTGCCAGCAGCCACCGACAGCTTGGCACAGATACGCAGTATTTT. Translation: CASSHRQLGTDTQYF.

This clonotype was observed at least ten times. The rearrangement joins TRBV28 to TRBJ1-1, with D tentatively TRBD1 (5 bases). The ends were cut back, 1 base at V and 6 bases at J, with 12 bases in the middle. This CDR3 is built from 14 residues. Germline lookup yields CDR1 MDHEN and CDR2 SYDVKM. The CDR3 protein is CASSLFAGPPEAFF. The CDR3 DNA reads TGTGCCAGCAGTTTATTCGCAGGGCCCCCTGAAGCTTTCTTT.

This clonotype was counted many times. CDR3 nucleotide sequence: TGTGCCAGTACCGTGGACAGCCTCAATCAGCCCCAGCATTTT. Protein sequence: CASTVDSLNQPQHF. V is TRBV19 and J is TRBJ1-5; TRBD1 is a possible D gene (6 bases). The CDR3 extends over 14 amino acids. Germline V gives CDR1 LNHDA, CDR2 SQIVND (reference sequence). Trimming removed 7 bases at V and 3 bases at J, with 13 bases between.

This clonotype was detected a few times. The V gene is TRBV11-2, the J gene TRBJ1-4; 9 nucleotides align to TRBD1. The length of the CDR3 is 17 residues. Germline CDR1 is SGHAT and CDR2 is FQNNGV. V gave up 0 bases and J gave up 10 bases; unmatched junction bases: 12. The CDR3 sequence: CASSLDRGGQGFAKLFF. The CDR3 nucleotides are TGTGCCAGCAGCTTAGATCGCGGGGGACAGGGATTTGCAAAACTGTTTTTT.

The V call is TRBV4-3, the J call TRBJ2-6; a weak D match, TRBD1 (6 bases). Germline V gives CDR1 LGHNA, CDR2 YSLEER. Trimming took 1 base from V and 3 from J, leaving 10 bases between them. The CDR3 is 16 residues long. The CDR3 loop is CASSQVGGNGANVLTF. DNA of the CDR3: TGCGCCAGCAGCCAAGTAGGGGGTAATGGGGCCAACGTCCTGACTTTC.

The rearrangement links TRBV20-1 to TRBJ1-6; D perhaps matches TRBD1 (5 bases). CDR3 size: 13 residues. V was cut by 5 bases and J by 8 bases, with 13 bases left in between. CDR1 DFQATT and CDR2 SNEGSKA come from the germline V gene (reference sequence). The CDR3 loop reads CSARDERDSPLHF. Here the CDR3 DNA reads TGCAGTGCTCGGGACGAAAGGGATTCACCCCTCCACTTT.

This clonotype was found many times. The chain joins TRBV7-2 to TRBJ2-1; no definite D call. The CDR3 has 14 amino acids. Trimming pared 1 base from V and 6 bases from J, leaving 10 bases between. CDR1 and CDR2 from the germline V gene are SGHTA and FQGNSA. CDR3 residues: CASSLVVGSNEQFF. The CDR3, as DNA: TGTGCCAGCAGCTTAGTAGTTGGGTCCAATGAGCAGTTCTTC.

This clonotype appeared many times. CDR3: CASSLVPGQGYEQYF. CDR3 DNA: TGTGCCAGCAGCTTAGTACCGGGACAGGGTTACGAGCAGTACTTC. The chain links TRBV7-4 to TRBJ2-7; 9 bases align to TRBD1. Trimming removed 1 base from V and 4 bases from J; junction bases left unmatched: 5. The CDR3 sequence is 15 residues long. Germline loops: CDR1 SGHVT, CDR2 SQSDAQ.

This clonotype was seen ten or more times. V and J are TRBV7-3 and TRBJ2-5, with a tentative D call TRBD2 (6 bases). Between the trimmed V and J ends, which lost 5 bases and 0 bases, there was a span of 13 bases. There are 15 residues in the CDR3. Germline V gives CDR1 SGHTA, CDR2 FQGTGA. CDR3: CASSPNGGDQETQYF. The CDR3 DNA sequence: TGTGCCAGCAGCCCAAACGGAGGGGACCAAGAGACCCAGTACTTC.

This clonotype came up many times. The rearrangement uses TRBV6-2 or TRBV6-3 and TRBJ1-4, with D uncertain. The CDR3 is made up of 15 amino acids. The V and J ends lost 2 bases and 5 bases respectively, with 12 bases between them. Germline V CDR1 and CDR2: MNHEY, SVGEGT. The CDR3 DNA reads TGTGCCAGCAGTTACGTGGGCAGACTGAATGAAAAACTGTTTTTT. Translating gives CASSYVGRLNEKLFF.

V and J are TRBV12-5 and TRBJ1-5; possible D gene TRBD1, 5 bases. Germline V gene data show CDR1 as LGHNT and CDR2 as FRNRAP. The CDR3 is 13 amino acids. V was clipped by 8 bases and J by 2 bases, with 10 bases between them. The CDR3 loop reads CASSWDGNQPQHF. CDR3 DNA sequence: TGTGCTAGTTCGTGGGACGGCAATCAGCCCCAGCATTTT.

Of note for this clonotype: A much bigger clone sits one base away, suggesting this may be a read error. The gene calls are TRBV7-2 and TRBJ2-1; unclear D gene. V was pared by 1 base and J by 4 bases, with 8 bases between. CDR3 length: 14 amino acids. From germline, CDR1 is SGHTA and CDR2 FQGNSA. The CDR3 here is CTSSLESLYNEQFF. DNA of the CDR3: TGTACCAGCAGCTTAGAGTCCCTATACAATGAGCAGTTCTTC.

In its sample, this clonotype was seen many times. V gene TRBV7-2 combines with J gene TRBJ2-2, with D hard to call. The germline V gene has CDR1 SGHTA and CDR2 FQGNSA. The CDR3 consists of 13 residues. Trimming pared 6 bases from V and 5 bases from J, leaving 10 bases between. The CDR3 DNA follows: TGTGCCAGCAGTTCGACGCGGACCGGGGAGCTGTTTTTT. Encoded protein: CASSSTRTGELFF.

V is TRBV5-6 and J is TRBJ2-7; D may be TRBD1 (6 bases). Trimming took off 4 bases at V and 5 bases at J, with 16 bases between the two ends. There are 14 residues in the CDR3. In germline, CDR1 is SGHDT, CDR2 YYEEEE. Here the CDR3 reads CASSLRDNLHEQYF. In DNA form, the CDR3 reads TGTGCCAGCAGCCTCCGGGACAACCTCCACGAGCAGTACTTC.

There are a few counts of this clonotype. J is TRBJ2-7 and V is TRBV20-1; D is unresolved. The V and J ends lost 0 bases and 2 bases respectively, with 8 bases between them. Germline V gene data show CDR1 as DFQATT and CDR2 as SNEGSKA (reference sequence). The length of the CDR3 is 13 residues. CDR3 nucleotide sequence: TGCAGTGCTAGAGATCCGCTTGCCTACGAGCAGTACTTC. This sequence encodes CSARDPLAYEQYF.

With respect to this clonotype: A much larger clone differs from this one at a single base, so this may be a read error. The rearrangement joins TRBV28 to TRBJ2-3; 11 nucleotides line up with TRBD2. From germline, CDR1 is MDHEN and CDR2 SYDVKM. This CDR3 comprises 14 residues. J lost 5 bases, V lost 6 bases, and 4 bases had no gene match. CDR3 amino acids: CASSVAGGVDTQYF. CDR3 sequence (DNA): TGTGCCAGCAGCGTAGCGGGGGGGGTAGATACGCAGTATTTT.

This clonotype has at least ten counts. Germline is not matched at one junction end, which may reflect a read error. The genes are TRBV7-2 and TRBJ2-1; D unresolved. The CDR3 has 17 residues. In germline, CDR1 is SGHTA, CDR2 FQGNSA. CDR3 bases: TGTGCCAGCACCTTAAGGGTGGACCCCGGGTCCTACAATGAGCAGTTCTTC. It translates to CASTLRVDPGSYNEQFF.

This clonotype came up many times. V usage is TRBV4-1 and J usage is TRBJ2-7; 11 positions match TRBD1. The CDR3 covers 17 residues. Trimming cost V 1 base and J 5 bases; bases outside gene matches: 10. Germline-derived CDR1 and CDR2 are MGHRA and YSYEKL. Here the CDR3 reads CASSQATSGTGGHEQYF. CDR3 DNA: TGCGCCAGCAGCCAAGCAACCTCAGGGACAGGGGGTCACGAGCAGTACTTC.

Many counts were recorded for this clonotype. The V gene is TRBV7-2, the J gene TRBJ2-1, with 10 bases lining up with TRBD1. Per germline, CDR1 SGHTA and CDR2 FQGNSA. The CDR3 extends over 15 amino acids. Losses at the gene ends were 2 bases for V and 3 bases for J; bases not matched to a gene: 1. The CDR3 bases are TGTGCCAGCAGCTTATGGACAGGGGGCTACAATGAGCAGTTCTTC. Translating gives CASSLWTGGYNEQFF. Full variable domain (rest looked up from reference TRBV7-2 and TRBJ2-1): GAGVSQSPSNKVTEKGKDVELRCDPISGHTALYWYRQSLGQGLEFLIYFQGNSAPDKSGLPSDRFSAERTGGSVSTLTIQRTQQEDSAVYLCASSLWTGGYNEQFFGPGTRLTVL.

This chain joins TRBV30 and TRBJ1-2; possibly TRBD1 for D (5 bases). The V and J ends lost 0 bases and 6 bases respectively, with 11 bases between them. Germline V CDR1 and CDR2: GTSNPN, SVGIG (reference sequence). This CDR3 spans 13 amino acids. The CDR3 region is CAWSVRAGNGYTF. CDR3 bases: TGTGCCTGGAGTGTCAGGGCAGGGAATGGCTACACCTTC.

Ten or more counts support this clonotype. CDR3 residues: CASSPPHSGLGLNTEAFF. The DNA of the CDR3 is TGTGCCAGCTCACCACCCCATTCAGGTTTGGGGCTGAACACTGAAGCTTTCTTT. The chain is built from TRBV18 and TRBJ1-1; D is perhaps TRBD1 (5 bases). V lost 0 bases to trimming and J lost 0 bases, with 17 bases between them. Germline CDR1 reads KGHSH; CDR2 reads LQKENI. The CDR3 is 18 residues long.

This clonotype was seen at least ten times. The CDR3 spells CASSLRVIGNEKLFF. The CDR3 bases are TGTGCCAGCAGCCTCCGGGTCATAGGAAATGAAAAACTGTTTTTT. V usage is TRBV7-2 and J usage is TRBJ1-4, with D unclear. Germline V gene lookup returns CDR1 SGHTA and CDR2 FQGNSA. V shed 5 bases and J shed 5 bases, with 15 bases lying between them. CDR3 length: 15 amino acids. Full variable domain (remainder filled in from reference TRBV7-2 and TRBJ1-4): GAGVSQSPSNKVTEKGKDVELRCDPISGHTALYWYRQSLGQGLEFLIYFQGNSAPDKSGLPSDRFSAERTGGSVSTLTIQRTQQEDSAVYLCASSLRVIGNEKLFFGSGTQLSVL.

This clonotype was detected a few times. The chain has TRBV19 and TRBJ2-6; D possibly corresponds to TRBD2 (5 bases). This CDR3 spans 16 amino acids. V was cut by 2 bases and J by 4 bases, with 12 bases left in between. Germline-derived CDR1 and CDR2 are LNHDA and SQIVND (reference sequence). The CDR3 loop reads CASSILRPGGANVLTF. DNA of the CDR3: TGTGCCAGTAGTATATTAAGGCCGGGAGGGGCCAACGTCCTGACTTTC. The whole variable domain, remainder taken from reference TRBV19 and TRBJ2-6, is DGGITQSPKYLFRKEGQNVTLSCEQNLNHDAMYWYRQDPGQGLRLIYYSQIVNDFQKGDIAEGYSVSREKKESFPLTVTSAQKNPTAFYLCASSILRPGGANVLTFGAGSRLTVL.

This clonotype was observed at least ten times. The J gene is TRBJ1-3, the V gene TRBV7-2; D call uncertain. Trimming shortened V by 2 bases and J by 0 bases, and 11 bases separated the two germline ends. The CDR3 spans 16 residues. Germline V gene lookup returns CDR1 SGHTA and CDR2 FQGNSA. The CDR3 region has the DNA TGTGCCAGCAGCTTAAGTCAGGCGATCTCTGGAAACACCATATATTTT. As protein: CASSLSQAISGNTIYF.

The sample holds many counts of this clonotype. The CDR3 DNA reads TGTGCCAGCAGTTACGGGGCCTCTCCCACTGAAGCTTTCTTT. Protein product: CASSYGASPTEAFF. V gene TRBV6-2 or TRBV6-3 combines with J gene TRBJ1-1; tentative D call: TRBD1 (5 bases). With 2 bases removed from V and 4 bases from J, the gap between germline ends came to 11 bases. CDR3 size: 14 residues. Looked up from germline, CDR1 is MNHEY and CDR2 is SVGEGT.

This clonotype was detected ten times or more. V usage is TRBV11-2 and J usage is TRBJ2-1; 8 nucleotides line up with TRBD2. Germline CDR1 SGHAT, CDR2 FQNNGV. CDR3 size: 16 residues. V shed 5 bases, J shed 9 bases, and the junction held 15 bases outside the gene matches. The CDR3 bases are TGTGCCAGCAGCCCAGGTCCGGGACTAGTTGTCGGTGAGCAGTTCTTC. Protein: CASSPGPGLVVGEQFF. The whole variable domain, filled in from reference TRBV11-2 and TRBJ2-1, reads EAGVAQSPRYKIIEKRQSVAFWCNPISGHATLYWYQQILGQGPKLLIQFQNNGVVDDSQLPKDRFSAERLKGVDSTLKIQPAKLEDSAVYLCASSPGPGLVVGEQFFGPGTRLTVL.

This clonotype was counted ten times or more. The chain uses TRBV7-2 and TRBJ1-4; weak D call: TRBD1 (6 bases). CDR1 and CDR2 from the germline V gene are SGHTA and FQGNSA. The V gene lost 4 bases and the J gene lost 10 bases, with 16 bases spanning the gap. CDR3 length: 14 residues. As DNA, the CDR3 is TGTGCCAGCAGCTCACCGGGACAACCGGGAAAACTGTTTTTT. It yields the protein CASSSPGQPGKLFF. Full variable domain (outside the CDR3, taken from reference TRBV7-2 and TRBJ1-4): GAGVSQSPSNKVTEKGKDVELRCDPISGHTALYWYRQSLGQGLEFLIYFQGNSAPDKSGLPSDRFSAERTGGSVSTLTIQRTQQEDSAVYLCASSSPGQPGKLFFGSGTQLSVL.

This clonotype was recorded many times. The genes are TRBV28 and TRBJ1-5; tentatively, D is TRBD1 (5 bases). V shed 2 bases and J shed 11 bases, with 10 bases lying between them. Germline V gives CDR1 MDHEN, CDR2 SYDVKM. The CDR3 sequence is 12 residues long. CDR3 DNA sequence: TGTGCCAGCAGTTTAGGGGGGACCACCCAGCATTTT. Amino acids: CASSLGGTTQHF.

This clonotype was observed a few times. The chain carries TRBV18 and TRBJ2-2, with 8 bases aligning to TRBD1. Germline trimming cut 1 base from V and 4 bases from J; bases unmatched to any gene: 5. The CDR3 covers 16 residues. Germline V lookup: CDR1 KGHSH, CDR2 LQKENI. CDR3 coding DNA: TGTGCCAGCTCACCACGGGACAGGCAATCCACCGGGGAGCTGTTTTTT. This encodes CASSPRDRQSTGELFF.

This clonotype was detected a few times. This chain links TRBV5-5 with TRBJ2-5; 12 positions match TRBD1. Trimming cost V 5 bases and J 5 bases; bases outside gene matches: 16. This CDR3 contains 18 residues. Germline V lookup: CDR1 SGHKS, CDR2 YYEKEE (reference sequence). CDR3 protein: CASSSGGPGTGGLETQYF. The CDR3 DNA sequence: TGTGCCAGCAGTTCCGGCGGCCCCGGGACAGGGGGCCTTGAGACCCAGTACTTC.